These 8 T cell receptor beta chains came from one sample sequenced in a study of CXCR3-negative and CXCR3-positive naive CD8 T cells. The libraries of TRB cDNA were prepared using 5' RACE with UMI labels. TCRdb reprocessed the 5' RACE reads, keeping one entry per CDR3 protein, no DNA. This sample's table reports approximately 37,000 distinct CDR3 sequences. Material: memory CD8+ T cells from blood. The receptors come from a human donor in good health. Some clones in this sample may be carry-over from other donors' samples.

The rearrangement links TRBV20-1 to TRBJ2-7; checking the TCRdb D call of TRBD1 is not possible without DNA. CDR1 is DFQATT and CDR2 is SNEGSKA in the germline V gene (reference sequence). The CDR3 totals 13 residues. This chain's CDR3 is CSARQGFSYEQYF.

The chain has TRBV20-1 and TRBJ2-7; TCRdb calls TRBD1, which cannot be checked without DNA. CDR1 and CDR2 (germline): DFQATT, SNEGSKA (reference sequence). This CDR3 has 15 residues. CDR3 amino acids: CSARDVGTASYEQYF.

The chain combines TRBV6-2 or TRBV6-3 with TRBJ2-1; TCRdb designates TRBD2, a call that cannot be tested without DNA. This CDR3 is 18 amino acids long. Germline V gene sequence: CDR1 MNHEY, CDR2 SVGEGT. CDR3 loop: CASSYRGPLAGAYNEQFF.

The CDR3: CASSAGFGDTQYF. The chain links TRBV28 to TRBJ2-3. There are 13 residues in the CDR3. In germline, CDR1 is MDHEN, CDR2 SYDVKM.

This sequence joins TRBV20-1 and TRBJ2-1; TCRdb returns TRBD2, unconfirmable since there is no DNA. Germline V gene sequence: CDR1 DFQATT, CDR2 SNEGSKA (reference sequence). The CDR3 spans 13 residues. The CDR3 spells CSARRASYNEQFF.

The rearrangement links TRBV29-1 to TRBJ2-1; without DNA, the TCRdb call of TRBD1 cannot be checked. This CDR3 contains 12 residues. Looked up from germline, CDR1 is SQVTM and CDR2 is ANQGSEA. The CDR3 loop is CSVASREGEQFF.

The CDR3 here is CASSANGQGASNEKLFF. The V call is TRBV27, the J call TRBJ1-4; without DNA, the TCRdb call of TRBD1 cannot be checked. The germline V gene has CDR1 MNHEY and CDR2 SMNVEV (reference sequence). The CDR3 extends over 17 amino acids.

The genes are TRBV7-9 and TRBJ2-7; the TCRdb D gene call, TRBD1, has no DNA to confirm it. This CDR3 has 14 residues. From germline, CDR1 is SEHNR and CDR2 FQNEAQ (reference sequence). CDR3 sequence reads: CASNPSDRDYGQYF.